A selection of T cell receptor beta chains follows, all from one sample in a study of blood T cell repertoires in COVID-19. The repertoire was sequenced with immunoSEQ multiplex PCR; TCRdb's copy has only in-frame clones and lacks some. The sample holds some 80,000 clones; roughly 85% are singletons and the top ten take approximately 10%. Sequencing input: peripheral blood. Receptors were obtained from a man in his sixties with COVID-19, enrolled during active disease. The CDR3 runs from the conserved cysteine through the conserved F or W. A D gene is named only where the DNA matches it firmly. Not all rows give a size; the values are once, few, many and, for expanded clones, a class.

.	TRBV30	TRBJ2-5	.	TGTGCCTGGGGTTTGTTGTCGGAGACCCAGTACTTC	CAWGLLSETQYF
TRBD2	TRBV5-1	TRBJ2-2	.	TGCGCCAGCAGCTTGGAACTAGCGGACACCGGGGAGCTGTTTTTT	CASSLELADTGELFF
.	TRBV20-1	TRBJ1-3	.	TGCAGTGCCCGCTCTGGAAACACCATATATTTT	CSARSGNTIYF
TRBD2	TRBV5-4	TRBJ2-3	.	TGTGCCAGCAGCGGCGGGGGGGCCGGGAATACGCAGTATTTT	CASSGGGAGNTQYF
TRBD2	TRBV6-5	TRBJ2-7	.	TGTGCCAGCAGTTACTCGAGGACGGGAGGAACCTACGAGCAGTACTTC	CASSYSRTGGTYEQYF
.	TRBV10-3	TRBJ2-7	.	TGTGCCATCAACGCGGGGCCCTCCTACGAGCAGTACTTC	CAINAGPSYEQYF
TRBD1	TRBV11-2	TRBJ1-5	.	TGTGCCAGCAGCCTGACAGGGGGCAATCAGCCCCAGCATTTT	CASSLTGGNQPQHF
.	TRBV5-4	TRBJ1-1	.	TGTGCCAGCAGCGCGAACCCGAACACTGAAGCTTTCTTT	CASSANPNTEAFF
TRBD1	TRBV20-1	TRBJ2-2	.	TGCAGTGCTAGTCCGACAGGGGCCAACACCGGGGAGCTGTTTTTT	CSASPTGANTGELFF
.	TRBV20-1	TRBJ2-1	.	TGCAGTGCTAGTTTACCAGTGTCCTATGAGCAGTTCTTC	CSASLPVSYEQFF
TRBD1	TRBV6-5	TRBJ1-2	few	TGTGCCAGCAGTTACGGTCCCGAACAGGGGAATGGCTACACCTTC	CASSYGPEQGNGYTF
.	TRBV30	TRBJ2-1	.	TGTGCCTGGAGTGTACTGAGGGAAAGTGTCCAGTTCTTC	CAWSVLRESVQFF
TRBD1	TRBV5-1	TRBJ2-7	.	TGCGCCAGCAGCGGCCGGACAGGATACACCTACGAGCAGTACTTC	CASSGRTGYTYEQYF
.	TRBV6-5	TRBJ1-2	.	TGTGCCAGCGAACACGGGGCTAACTATGGCTACACCTTC	CASEHGANYGYTF
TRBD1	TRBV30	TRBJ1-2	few	TGTGCCTGGGGACAGGGTAGTGGCTACACCTTC	CAWGQGSGYTF
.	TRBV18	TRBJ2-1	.	TGTGCCAGCTGTCGGGAGTCCCCGTCTTATGAGCAGTTCTTC	CASCRESPSYEQFF
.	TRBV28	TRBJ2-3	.	TGTGCCAGCAGCTCACCGGACTACCTCACAGATACGCAGTATTTT	CASSSPDYLTDTQYF
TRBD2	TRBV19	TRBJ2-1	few	TGTGCCAGTAGTCCATGGGGGGGACCAGCCTCCTACAATGAGCAGTTCTTC	CASSPWGGPASYNEQFF
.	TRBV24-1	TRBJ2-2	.	TGTGCCACCAGTGATCCAGCGGACTTTCGGAAGGGTCCCGGGGAGCTGTTTTTT	CATSDPADFRKGPGELFF
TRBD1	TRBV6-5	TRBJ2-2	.	TGTGCCAGCACGGGACAGGGGGTTACCGGGGAGCTGTTTTTT	CASTGQGVTGELFF
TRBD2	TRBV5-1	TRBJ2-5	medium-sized	TGCGCCAGCAGCTTGGGTTATTCTAGCGGGAGGACCCAAGAGACCCAGTACTTC	CASSLGYSSGRTQETQYF
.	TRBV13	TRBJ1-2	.	TGTGCCAGCAGCCTAAGGGACCGGGGGTATGGCTACACCTTC	CASSLRDRGYGYTF